A selection of T cell receptor beta chains follows, all from one sample in a study of radiotherapy plus CTLA-4 blockade in lung cancer. Clones were sequenced by immunoSEQ multiplex PCR, and TCRdb holds only the in-frame ones, with some missing. This sample yields just under 60,000 clones, of which 77% are seen a single time; 3.5% to 4% belongs to the top ten. The specimen comprised peripheral blood, sampled from a patient treated with radiotherapy plus ipilimumab. Receptors originate from a human donor with non-small cell lung cancer who had a partial response to radiotherapy plus ipilimumab. Both conserved end residues are part of each CDR3. A D gene is named only where the DNA matches it firmly. For some rows the clone size is stated as once, few or many, or as a class when expanded; others skip it.

J gene: TRBJ2-3
clone size: -
D gene: TRBD2
V gene: TRBV5-1
CDR3 protein: CASSLGDYPTGDTQYF
CDR3 DNA: TGCGCCAGCAGCTTGGGGGACTATCCTACTGGGGATACGCAGTATTTT

J gene: TRBJ1-5
clone size: -
D gene: -
V gene: TRBV19
CDR3 protein: CASIPNGVSQPQHF
CDR3 DNA: TGTGCCAGTATCCCTAACGGGGTTAGTCAGCCCCAGCATTTT

J gene: TRBJ2-7
clone size: -
D gene: TRBD1
V gene: TRBV6-1
CDR3 protein: CASTRDSTFYEQYF
CDR3 DNA: TGTGCCAGCACCCGGGACAGCACATTCTACGAGCAGTACTTC

J gene: TRBJ1-2
clone size: few
D gene: -
V gene: TRBV7-2
CDR3 protein: CASSSLLEGGYTF
CDR3 DNA: TGTGCCAGCAGCTCACTTTTGGAGGGTGGCTACACCTTC

J gene: TRBJ2-7
clone size: few
D gene: -
V gene: TRBV7-6
CDR3 protein: CASSSDGGSYEQYF
CDR3 DNA: TGTGCCAGCAGCTCAGACGGCGGGTCCTACGAGCAGTACTTC

J gene: TRBJ1-5
clone size: -
D gene: -
V gene: TRBV5-6
CDR3 protein: CASSGTKLGQPQHF
CDR3 DNA: TGTGCCAGCAGCGGGACAAAATTGGGTCAGCCCCAGCATTTT

J gene: TRBJ2-2
clone size: -
D gene: -
V gene: TRBV5-1
CDR3 protein: CASSRPGSTGELFF
CDR3 DNA: TGCGCCAGCAGCCGCCCCGGTTCCACCGGGGAGCTGTTTTTT

J gene: TRBJ1-3
clone size: -
D gene: -
V gene: TRBV19
CDR3 protein: CASSTPPGYSGNTIYF
CDR3 DNA: TGTGCCAGTAGTACCCCCCCGGGATACTCTGGAAACACCATATATTTT

J gene: TRBJ2-2
clone size: few
D gene: -
V gene: TRBV7-3
CDR3 protein: CASSALGGPNTGELFF
CDR3 DNA: TGTGCCAGCAGCGCCCTGGGGGGACCAAACACCGGGGAGCTGTTTTTT

J gene: TRBJ2-6
clone size: once
D gene: TRBD1
V gene: TRBV7-6
CDR3 protein: CASSQGATGANVLTF
CDR3 DNA: TGTGCCAGCAGCCAGGGGGCCACTGGGGCCAACGTCCTGACTTTC

J gene: TRBJ1-1
clone size: -
D gene: -
V gene: TRBV6-5
CDR3 protein: CASSYGENTEAFF
CDR3 DNA: TGTGCCAGCAGTTACGGAGAGAACACTGAAGCTTTCTTT

J gene: TRBJ1-1
clone size: once
D gene: -
V gene: TRBV6-5
CDR3 protein: CASSYAGGASTEAFF
CDR3 DNA: TGTGCCAGCAGTTACGCGGGGGGGGCGAGCACTGAAGCTTTCTTT

J gene: TRBJ1-4
clone size: -
D gene: -
V gene: TRBV6-5
CDR3 protein: CASGGSANEKLFF
CDR3 DNA: TGTGCCAGCGGGGGGAGCGCTAATGAAAAACTGTTTTTT

J gene: TRBJ1-1
clone size: -
D gene: TRBD1
V gene: TRBV19
CDR3 protein: CASSDQGARNTEAFF
CDR3 DNA: TGTGCCAGTAGTGACCAGGGGGCACGGAACACTGAAGCTTTCTTT

J gene: TRBJ2-1
clone size: -
D gene: -
V gene: TRBV6-6
CDR3 protein: CASSPGVNEQFF
CDR3 DNA: TGTGCCAGCAGCCCCGGAGTCAATGAGCAGTTCTTC

J gene: TRBJ1-1
clone size: -
D gene: -
V gene: TRBV14
CDR3 protein: CASSQEGYGGGDTEAFF
CDR3 DNA: TGTGCCAGCAGCCAAGAAGGGTACGGTGGGGGGGACACTGAAGCTTTCTTT

J gene: TRBJ2-1
clone size: -
D gene: -
V gene: TRBV5-1
CDR3 protein: CASSLVVSSYNEQFF
CDR3 DNA: TGCGCCAGCAGCTTGGTGGTGAGCTCCTACAATGAGCAGTTCTTC

J gene: TRBJ1-2
clone size: -
D gene: TRBD1
V gene: TRBV6-5
CDR3 protein: CASSYGTGGGYGYTF
CDR3 DNA: TGTGCCAGCAGTTACGGGACAGGGGGCGGCTATGGCTACACCTTC

J gene: TRBJ2-7
clone size: -
D gene: -
V gene: TRBV5-1
CDR3 protein: CASSRGSPYEQYF
CDR3 DNA: TGCGCCAGCAGCCGGGGATCACCCTACGAGCAGTACTTC

J gene: TRBJ1-2
clone size: -
D gene: -
V gene: TRBV2
CDR3 protein: CASSERWEVDYGYTF
CDR3 DNA: TGTGCCAGCAGTGAACGTTGGGAGGTGGACTATGGCTACACCTTC

J gene: TRBJ2-7
clone size: -
D gene: -
V gene: TRBV7-8
CDR3 protein: CASSAPWGLEQYF
CDR3 DNA: TGTGCCAGCAGCGCACCCTGGGGGCTCGAGCAGTACTTC

J gene: TRBJ1-2
clone size: -
D gene: TRBD1
V gene: TRBV19
CDR3 protein: CASTEQGTYGYTF
CDR3 DNA: TGTGCCAGTACCGAACAGGGGACGTATGGCTACACCTTC